This entry lists 22 T cell receptor beta chains sequenced from one sample in a study of CD4 T cells in relation to SARS-CoV-2 and coronaviruses. Unexposed donor CD4+ T cells date from 2011-2018, before the COVID-19 pandemic. CD4+ T cells were isolated from the cells after around 11 days of culture. For these receptors, no antigen is known. Here immunoSEQ multiplex PCR was the method, and the copy in TCRdb shows in-frame clones only, minus some. The top ten hold 17% of the sample, which has 20,000 to 25,000 clones, over 60% seen once. The sample consisted of CD4+ T cells from PBMCs, cultured in vitro. These receptors all come from a human donor in good health.

The rearrangement joins TRBV10-3 to TRBJ1-1; unclear D gene. V was clipped by 0 bases and J by 9 bases, with 11 bases between them. CDR3 size: 13 residues. Germline V lookup: CDR1 ENHRY, CDR2 SYGVKD. The CDR3 loop reads CAISESQHDKAFF. CDR3 sequence (DNA): TGTGCCATCAGTGAGTCTCAGCACGATAAAGCTTTCTTT.

The sample holds a few counts of this clone. The chain recombines TRBV5-1 with TRBJ2-7, with 9 positions matching TRBD2. V trimming: 0 bases; J trimming: 4 bases; junction bases outside the gene matches: 2. The CDR3 covers 14 residues. Germline CDR1 and CDR2: SGHRS and YFSETQ. Written as DNA, the CDR3 is TGCGCCAGCAGCTTGGATGCGGGAGGGTACGAGCAGTACTTC. It yields the protein CASSLDAGGYEQYF.

This clone was picked up a small number of times. V is TRBV2 and J is TRBJ1-2, with D uncertain. With 4 bases removed from V and 7 bases from J, the gap between germline ends came to 25 bases. Looked up from germline, CDR1 is SNHLY and CDR2 is FYNNEI. This CDR3 has 17 residues. The CDR3 region is CASSGGGMEKGRRGYTF. The CDR3 DNA reads TGTGCCAGCAGTGGGGGTGGTATGGAAAAAGGGAGACGTGGCTACACCTTC.

V is TRBV15 and J is TRBJ2-7, with 10 bases identical to TRBD1. V shed 0 bases and J 3 bases; nucleotides not matched to a gene: 5. The CDR3 consists of 16 residues. Germline CDR1 is LNHNV and CDR2 is YYDKDF (reference sequence). Here the CDR3 DNA reads TGTGCCACCAGCAGAGATGCGGGACAGGGGTTCTACGAGCAGTACTTC. This translates into CATSRDAGQGFYEQYF.

The rearrangement joins TRBV12-5 to TRBJ2-7; 15 bases are shared with TRBD2. Germline values: CDR1 LGHNT, CDR2 FRNRAP. The CDR3 is made up of 19 amino acids. Trimming cost V 5 bases and J 1 base; bases outside gene matches: 12. CDR3 in amino acids: CASGPRDRGLAGGSYEQYF. The CDR3 DNA follows: TGTGCTAGTGGTCCGAGGGACAGAGGACTAGCGGGAGGGTCCTACGAGCAGTACTTC.

The rearrangement joins TRBV27 to TRBJ2-1; 12 bases match TRBD1. The length of the CDR3 is 16 residues. V trimming: 6 bases; J trimming: 7 bases; junction bases outside the gene matches: 10. Per germline, CDR1 MNHEY and CDR2 SMNVEV (reference sequence). In nucleotides, the CDR3 is TGTGCCAGCAGGGGGGGCACGGGACAGGGGGCGAATGAGCAGTTCTTC. Residues: CASRGGTGQGANEQFF.

This chain connects TRBV18 to TRBJ1-5, with a possible D match to TRBD1 (5 bases). With 4 bases removed from V and 4 bases from J, the gap between germline ends came to 8 bases. Per germline, CDR1 KGHSH and CDR2 LQKENI. The CDR3 runs 13 residues. CDR3 region: CASSRTTNQPQHF. The CDR3 DNA reads as TGTGCCAGCTCACGGACAACTAATCAGCCCCAGCATTTT.

This chain joins TRBV12-5 and TRBJ2-3; D remains unclear. CDR1 and CDR2 from the germline V gene are LGHNT and FRNRAP. This CDR3 has 10 amino acids. The germline V and J ends were trimmed by 5 bases and 5 bases, with 2 bases remaining between them. As DNA, the CDR3 is TGTGCTAGTGGTAAAGATACGCAGTATTTT. Its translation is CASGKDTQYF. Variable domain in full (rest from reference TRBV12-5 and TRBJ2-3): DARVTQTPRHKVTEMGQEVTMRCQPILGHNTVFWYRQTMMQGLELLAYFRNRAPLDDSGMPKDRFSAEMPDATLATLKIQPSEPRDSAVYFCASGKDTQYFGPGTRLTVL.

This clone has only a few counts. The V and J genes are TRBV5-1 and TRBJ1-4; D unclear. Germline values: CDR1 SGHRS, CDR2 YFSETQ. This CDR3 has 14 amino acids. V lost 3 bases, J lost 2 bases, and 8 bases lay in between. The CDR3 loop is CASSSGPTNEKLFF. The CDR3 coding sequence is TGCGCCAGCAGCTCCGGGCCTACTAATGAAAAACTGTTTTTT.

This clone was found once. The rearrangement uses TRBV7-8 and TRBJ1-1; possible D gene TRBD1, 5 bases. Trimming shortened V by 7 bases and J by 3 bases, and 15 bases separated the two germline ends. There are 14 residues in the CDR3. Germline V gene data show CDR1 as SGHVS and CDR2 as FQNEAQ. For the CDR3, the DNA is TGTGCCAGCACCCGACAGTTTAGGGACACTGAAGCTTTCTTT. It specifies CASTRQFRDTEAFF.

This chain uses TRBV6-5 with TRBJ2-7; tentative D call: TRBD2 (6 bases). CDR1 and CDR2 from the germline V gene are MNHEY and SVGAGI. The CDR3 has 13 residues. V shed 7 bases and J shed 11 bases, with 21 bases lying between them. DNA for the CDR3: TGTGCCAGCACCTCTCAAGGAGGGACCGTGAAGTACTTC. Amino acid sequence: CASTSQGGTVKYF.

This chain connects TRBV29-1 to TRBJ1-2, with D tentatively TRBD1 (6 bases). The germline gives CDR1 SQVTM, CDR2 ANQGSEA. V was clipped by 4 bases and J by 7 bases, with 25 bases between them. This CDR3 region has 16 residues. CDR3 DNA sequence: TGCAGCGTTGGTCGCGGCGTGGGTACGGGGGCGGGTGGCTACACCTTC. The encoded protein is CSVGRGVGTGAGGYTF. The variable domain in full, completed from reference TRBV29-1 and TRBJ1-2, reads SAVISQKPSRDICQRGTSLTIQCQVDSQVTMMFWYRQQPGQSLTLIATANQGSEATYESGFVIDKFPISRPNLTFSTLTVSNMSPEDSSIYLCSVGRGVGTGAGGYTFGSGTRLTVV.

This clone rates as medium-sized. The chain is built from TRBV6-1 and TRBJ2-3; the match to TRBD1 covers 11 bases. J gave up 4 bases and V 4 bases, and 7 bases lay outside the gene matches. Per germline, CDR1 MNHNS and CDR2 SASEGT. This CDR3 has 16 amino acids. Here the CDR3 DNA reads TGTGCCAGCAGTGGGACAGGGGGCCCCCTCCCAGATACGCAGTATTTT. Amino acids: CASSGTGGPLPDTQYF.

The V gene is TRBV28, the J gene TRBJ2-3, with D perhaps TRBD1 (5 bases). CDR1 and CDR2 (germline): MDHEN, SYDVKM. This CDR3 region has 15 residues. Trimming took off 3 bases at V and 2 bases at J, with 12 bases between the two ends. The CDR3 bases are TGTGCCAGCAGTTTTATTGGGGCCGCCACAGATACGCAGTATTTT. This gives the protein CASSFIGAATDTQYF.

The chain couples TRBV7-8 to TRBJ1-3, with a weak D call TRBD1 (5 bases). The length of the CDR3 is 18 residues. Germline V gene lookup returns CDR1 SGHVS and CDR2 FQNEAQ. With 2 bases removed from V and 6 bases from J, the gap between germline ends came to 23 bases. CDR3 sequence: CASSLWARRGKGENTIYF. The CDR3 DNA reads TGTGCCAGCAGCTTATGGGCGAGAAGGGGCAAGGGAGAAAACACCATATATTTT.

The CDR3 is CAWSVLVSGTEQYF. CDR3 sequence (DNA): TGTGCCTGGAGTGTACTGGTTAGCGGGACGGAGCAGTATTTT. V gene TRBV30 combines with J gene TRBJ2-3, with 8 bases that match TRBD2. The germline CDR1 and CDR2 sequences are GTSNPN and SVGIG (reference sequence). The trim removed 0 bases at V and 11 bases at J, leaving 10 bases unmatched. This CDR3 spans 14 amino acids.

The J gene is TRBJ2-7, the V gene TRBV6-5; 9 bases map to TRBD1. This CDR3 is 15 amino acids long. Germline CDR1 is MNHEY and CDR2 is SVGAGI. V dropped 6 bases and J dropped 3; count of bases not matched to a gene: 9. The CDR3 bases are TGTGCCAGCAGGCTTCCGGGACAGGGATACTACGAGCAGTACTTC. This codes for CASRLPGQGYYEQYF.

This chain connects TRBV20-1 to TRBJ2-3; D uncertain. CDR1 and CDR2 from the germline V gene are DFQATT and SNEGSKA (reference sequence). This CDR3 has 11 residues. Between the trimmed V and J ends, which lost 7 bases and 3 bases, there was a span of 8 bases. This CDR3 reads CSVWVTDTQYF. CDR3 DNA: TGCAGTGTTTGGGTAACAGATACGCAGTATTTT.

J is TRBJ1-2 and V is TRBV14; D is perhaps TRBD1 (6 bases). The CDR3 has 13 residues. The ends were cut back, 5 bases at V and 7 bases at J, with 14 bases in the middle. Germline V lookup: CDR1 SGHDN, CDR2 FVKESK. The CDR3 here is CASSAQGMGGYTF. CDR3 DNA: TGTGCCAGCAGCGCACAGGGCATGGGTGGCTACACCTTC.

This chain joins TRBV15 and TRBJ2-7, with 8 bases fitting TRBD1. CDR3 length equals 15 residues. Trimming cost V 1 base and J 2 bases; bases outside gene matches: 4. CDR1 LNHNV and CDR2 YYDKDF come from the germline V gene (reference sequence). CDR3 region: CATSRATGGPYEQYF. CDR3 nucleotides: TGTGCCACCAGCAGAGCTACAGGGGGTCCCTACGAGCAGTACTTC.

The J gene is TRBJ1-2, the V gene TRBV7-2, with a possible D match to TRBD1 (5 bases). The CDR3 has 12 amino acids. Trimming left V 5 bases short and J 8 bases short, with 12 bases between. Germline CDR1 SGHTA, CDR2 FQGNSA. The CDR3 protein is CASSPEGVGYTF. As DNA, the CDR3 is TGTGCCAGCAGCCCGGAAGGGGTCGGCTACACCTTC.

V is TRBV5-6 and J is TRBJ2-7, with 12 bases fitting TRBD2. Germline V gene lookup returns CDR1 SGHDT and CDR2 YYEEEE. The CDR3 is 17 amino acids. The V gene end was trimmed by 0 bases and the J gene end by 2 bases; junction bases not matched to a gene: 6. CDR3 in DNA: TGTGCCAGCAGCTTGGGACTAGCGGGAGATGGTACCTACGAGCAGTACTTC. Protein sequence: CASSLGLAGDGTYEQYF. The whole variable domain, remainder taken from reference TRBV5-6 and TRBJ2-7, is DAGVTQSPTHLIKTRGQQVTLRCSPKSGHDTVSWYQQALGQGPQFIFQYYEEEERQRGNFPDRFSGHQFPNYSSELNVNALLLGDSALYLCASSLGLAGDGTYEQYFGPGTRLTVT.